The 24 T cell receptor beta chains in this list originate from one sample, sequenced in a study of esophageal squamous cell carcinoma under preoperative chemotherapy. MiXCR, run by TCRdb on the PCR reads, gives a single entry per CDR3 protein. The data contain roughly 9,600 distinct CDR3 sequences, approximately 50% of them singletons. Time point meaning: after preoperative PTX-NDP chemotherapy. The specimen was taken from a patient given preoperative chemotherapy. The receptors come from a human donor with esophageal squamous cell carcinoma. The donor label of this sample is uncertain.

As concerns this clonotype: The junction departs from the called germline gene at one end, perhaps through a read error. V is TRBV6-1 and J is TRBJ2-3; possible D gene TRBD2, 6 bases. There are 14 residues in the CDR3. Germline V gene sequence: CDR1 MNHNS, CDR2 SASEGT. Written as DNA, the CDR3 is TGTGCGAGGAGTGGTAGCGGTGACAAAGATACGCAGTATTTC. It codes for CARSGSGDKDTQYF.

This clonotype is a singleton in its sample. The chain is built from TRBV6-8 and TRBJ1-5; no firm D call. Germline values: CDR1 MNHGY, CDR2 SAAAGT. V gave up 6 bases and J gave up 4 bases, with 19 bases separating them. The CDR3 has 16 residues. The CDR3 DNA follows: TGTGCCAGCAGCCCACATGGGGAAAAGGGAAATCAGCCCCAGCATTTT. The encoded protein is CASSPHGEKGNQPQHF.

The rearrangement joins TRBV6-1 to TRBJ2-3; 8 nucleotides agree with TRBD1. CDR3 length: 14 residues. With V trimmed by 0 bases and J by 4 bases, 0 bases remained unmatched. Germline lookup yields CDR1 MNHNS and CDR2 SASEGT. CDR3 sequence reads: CASSEATGADTQYF. The CDR3 nucleotides read TGTGCCAGCAGTGAAGCGACAGGGGCAGATACGCAGTATTTT.

The V gene is TRBV11-3, the J gene TRBJ2-1; 10 bases match TRBD1. Germline values: CDR1 SGHNT, CDR2 YENEEA. The CDR3 runs 14 residues. V lost 8 bases and J lost 5; bases outside the gene matches: 6. CDR3 bases: TGTGCCAGCTGGGACAGGGGTGGCCACAATGAGCAGTTCTTC. It is translated as CASWDRGGHNEQFF.

A note on this clonotype: Compared with germline, one end of the junction differs, possibly owing to a read error. CDR3 residues: CASGRRGSGDKDTQYF. The CDR3 DNA reads as TGTGCCAGCGGCCGGAGGGGGAGCGGTGACAAAGATACGCAGTATTTC. This chain joins TRBV7-8 and TRBJ2-3, with D perhaps TRBD1 or TRBD2 (6 bases each). Germline V gives CDR1 SGHVS, CDR2 FQNEAQ. This CDR3 is 16 amino acids long.

The DNA for the CDR3 is TGTGCCAGCAGTTACACGGGACGCCTCCAAGAGACCCAGTTCTTC. As protein: CASSYTGRLQETQFF. The chain carries TRBV5-6 and TRBJ2-1; D could derive from TRBD1 or TRBD2 (5 bases each). Germline V gene data show CDR1 as SGHDT and CDR2 as YYEEEE. V lost 5 bases to trimming and J lost 13 bases, with 25 bases between them. This CDR3 is 15 amino acids long.

Comment on this clonotype: Its ends do not fully match the called genes, so a read error is possible. The chain has TRBV6-5 and TRBJ2-5; the D gene is possibly TRBD2 (6 bases). The germline V gene has CDR1 MNHEY and CDR2 SVGAGI. The CDR3 totals 15 residues. CDR3 DNA: TGTGCCAGGAGTTACGGAGCGGGTGACACAGATACGCAGTACTTC. This translates into CARSYGAGDTDTQYF.

The chain uses TRBV6-5 and TRBJ2-1, with D tentatively TRBD2 (6 bases). The length of the CDR3 is 14 residues. Trimming took 3 bases from V and 3 from J, leaving 9 bases between them. Per germline, CDR1 MNHEY and CDR2 SVGAGI. The CDR3 DNA reads as TGTGCCAGCAGTTATTGGCGGGGCTACAATGAGCAGTTCTTC. As protein: CASSYWRGYNEQFF.

About this clonotype: Its ends do not fully match the called genes, so a read error is possible. The chain employs TRBV6-1 and TRBJ1-6; D is unresolved. CDR3 length equals 14 residues. CDR1 is MNHNS and CDR2 is SASEGT in the germline V gene. The CDR3 nucleotides are TGTGCCAGCAGCCAGGTTCTCTCGGCCTACGAGCAGTACTTT. Encoded protein: CASSQVLSAYEQYF.

By sample fraction, this clonotype is medium-sized. This chain uses TRBV6-5 with TRBJ2-1, with D tentatively TRBD1 (5 bases). Trimming took 4 bases from V and 5 from J, leaving 15 bases between them. The CDR3 consists of 15 residues. Germline CDR1 and CDR2: MNHEY and SVGAGI. The CDR3 here is CASSSDQGFHNEQFF. CDR3 DNA: TGTGCCAGCAGTTCGGACCAGGGTTTCCACAATGAGCAGTTCTTC.

This chain links TRBV27 with TRBJ2-6; tentatively, D is TRBD1 or TRBD2 (5 bases each). The length of the CDR3 is 15 residues. V lost 3 bases and J 3 bases, leaving 9 bases between the germline ends. The germline CDR1 and CDR2 sequences are MNHEY and SMNVEV (reference sequence). The CDR3 spells CASSFLGVGANVLTF. CDR3 sequence (DNA): TGTGCCAGCAGTTTTCTGGGGGTTGGGGCCAACGTCCTGACTTTC.

In its sample, this clonotype ranks as medium-sized. The chain employs TRBV11-3 and TRBJ2-7; D is unresolved. V lost 7 bases and J 0 bases, leaving 13 bases between the germline ends. This CDR3 region has 14 residues. CDR1 and CDR2 from the germline V gene are SGHNT and YENEEA. The CDR3, as DNA: TGTGCCAGCAACAAAGGACCGCTCTCCTACGAGCAGTACTTC. Encoded protein: CASNKGPLSYEQYF.

This clonotype was recorded many times. The rearrangement uses TRBV11-2 and TRBJ2-3, with D hard to call. The CDR3 extends over 16 amino acids. V was trimmed by 7 bases and J by 5 bases, leaving 22 bases between them. CDR1 and CDR2 from the germline V gene are SGHAT and FQNNGV. Here the CDR3 DNA reads TGTGCCAGCATCCTTGAAGACATCGGTAAGGGAGATACGCAGTATTTT. This gives the protein CASILEDIGKGDTQYF.

This clonotype was found a few times. The chain employs TRBV10-3 and TRBJ2-2; a weak D match, TRBD1 (7 bases). V lost 10 bases and J lost 2, with 14 bases in between. CDR3 size: 14 residues. Germline lookup yields CDR1 ENHRY and CDR2 SYGVKD. The CDR3 is CATSGDRNTGELFF. The CDR3 coding sequence is TGTGCCACCTCGGGGGACAGAAACACCGGGGAGCTGTTTTTT.

Many counts were recorded for this clonotype. This chain joins TRBV25-1 and TRBJ2-3; 9 positions agree with TRBD1. The CDR3 totals 15 residues. CDR1 MGHDK and CDR2 SYGVNS come from the germline V gene. Trimming took 10 bases from V and 4 from J; bases not matched to a gene: 12. CDR3 nucleotides: TGTGCCACGCAGCGCCGGGACAGGGAGTCAGATACGCAGTATTTT. Amino acid sequence: CATQRRDRESDTQYF.

The V call is TRBV6-1, the J call TRBJ2-4; 7 positions match TRBD1. The CDR3 is 14 residues long. CDR1 MNHNS and CDR2 SASEGT come from the germline V gene. Here the CDR3 reads CRGTGTRGTDTQYF. For the CDR3, the DNA is TGTCGCGGTACGGGGACGCGAGGGACAGACACTCAGTACTTC.

The table lists this clonotype with a few counts. The chain is built from TRBV6-1 and TRBJ2-1; 11 bases map to TRBD2. The CDR3 loop spans 16 amino acids. With V trimmed by 7 bases and J by 12 bases, 17 bases remained unmatched. Looked up from germline, CDR1 is MNHNS and CDR2 is SASEGT. This CDR3 reads CASTRLAGMVTDTQFF. The CDR3 DNA reads as TGTGCCAGCACCAGACTAGCGGGAATGGTCACAGATACGCAGTTCTTC.

This clonotype was observed a single time. The chain links TRBV6-2 or TRBV6-3 to TRBJ2-3; maybe TRBD2 (5 bases). Per the germline V gene, CDR1 is MNHEY and CDR2 is SVGEGT. V was cut by 2 bases and J by 2 bases, with 11 bases left in between. The CDR3 consists of 15 residues. The CDR3 region is CASSYGGGDTDTQYF. CDR3 in DNA: TGTGCCAGCAGTTACGGAGGAGGTGACACAGATACGCAGTATTTT.

At least ten counts were recorded for this clonotype. The chain is built from TRBV4-1 and TRBJ2-5, with unresolved D. Trimming stripped 1 base from V and 4 bases from J, with 16 bases between. Germline V lookup: CDR1 MGHRA, CDR2 YSYEKL. This CDR3 contains 16 residues. DNA of the CDR3: TGCGCCAGCAGCCAAGGTGTAGGGATCTTCGCAGAGACCCAGTACTTC. Translating gives CASSQGVGIFAETQYF.

About this clonotype: A junction end diverges from the germline sequence, so it may reflect a read error. The chain carries TRBV7-9 and TRBJ2-1; D is possibly TRBD1 (6 bases). CDR3 length: 14 residues. The germline CDR1 and CDR2 sequences are SEHNR and FQNEAQ (reference sequence). The CDR3 DNA reads as TGTGCCAGCAGCTTACAGGGGATTACCTACGAGCAGTTATTC. It specifies CASSLQGITYEQLF. Variable domain in full (rest from reference TRBV7-9 and TRBJ2-1): DTGVSQNPRHKITKRGQNVTFRCDPISEHNRLYWYRQTLGQGPEFLTYFQNEAQLEKSRLLSDRFSAERPKGSFSTLEIQRTEQGDSAMYLCASSLQGITYEQLFGPGTRLTVL.

This clonotype occurred many times. This chain joins TRBV5-1 and TRBJ2-1; 12 positions match TRBD2. The CDR3 length is 17 residues. CDR1 is SGHRS, CDR2 YFSETQ, per germline. V shed 0 bases, J shed 13 bases, and the junction held 14 bases outside the gene matches. The CDR3 nucleotides are TGCGCCAGCAGCTTGGTAACTAGCGGGAGGATCCAAGAGACCCAGTTCTTC. As protein: CASSLVTSGRIQETQFF.

Remarks on this clonotype: One end of the junction does not line up with germline, which may come from a read error. The CDR3 nucleotides are TGTGCGGGCAGTGGGGGTCCTAGCACAGAGACGCAGTATTTT. This gives the protein CAGSGGPSTETQYF. The chain is built from TRBV12-3 or TRBV12-4 and TRBJ2-3, with D perhaps assigned TRBD1 or TRBD2 (5 bases each). This CDR3 has 14 amino acids.

Of note for this clonotype: Germline is not matched at one junction end, which may reflect a read error. The chain joins TRBV7-8 to TRBJ2-5; D perhaps matches TRBD2 (5 bases). The DNA end is a closer match to TRBJ2-7, so the J assignment may be wrong. From germline, CDR1 is SGHVS and CDR2 FQNEAQ. The CDR3 sequence is 14 residues long. The CDR3: CVSSLGSGPDEQYF. In DNA, the CDR3 is TGTGTCAGCAGCTTAGGAAGCGGCCCGGACGAGCAGTACTTC.

Many counts were recorded for this clonotype. This rearrangement joins TRBV19 to TRBJ2-1; no definite D call. The J call is doubtful: the DNA matches TRBJ2-7 better. This CDR3 spans 14 amino acids. Germline values: CDR1 LNHDA, CDR2 SQIVND (reference sequence). DNA of the CDR3: TGTGCCAGTAGTATGGTTGAGGTCTACAATGAGCAGTACTTC. Translating gives CASSMVEVYNEQYF.